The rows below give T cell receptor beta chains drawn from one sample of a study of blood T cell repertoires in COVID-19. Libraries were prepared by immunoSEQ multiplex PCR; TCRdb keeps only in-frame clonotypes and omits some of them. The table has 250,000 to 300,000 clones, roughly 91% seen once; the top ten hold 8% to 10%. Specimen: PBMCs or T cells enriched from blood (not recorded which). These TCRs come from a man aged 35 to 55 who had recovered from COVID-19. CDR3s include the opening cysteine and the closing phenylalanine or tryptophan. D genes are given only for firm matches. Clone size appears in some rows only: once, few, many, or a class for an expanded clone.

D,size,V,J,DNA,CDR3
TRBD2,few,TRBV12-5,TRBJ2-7,TGTGCTAGTGGTCCCCGCGCCGGAGTGGCGCGGGGGGAGCAGTACTTC,CASGPRAGVARGEQYF
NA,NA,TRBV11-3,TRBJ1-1,TGTGCCAGCAGCTTAGGTGTCACATCGATGAACACTGAAGCTTTCTTT,CASSLGVTSMNTEAFF
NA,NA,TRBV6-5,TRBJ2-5,TGTGCCAGCAGTTACTTCGGGACTCATCAAGAGACCCAGTACTTC,CASSYFGTHQETQYF
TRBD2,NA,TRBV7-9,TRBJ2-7,TGTGCCAGCAGCCCGACTAGCGGAGATTCCTACGAGCAGTACTTC,CASSPTSGDSYEQYF
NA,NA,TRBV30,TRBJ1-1,TGTGCGCTGGGGCAAACGAACACTGAAGCTTTCTTT,CALGQTNTEAFF
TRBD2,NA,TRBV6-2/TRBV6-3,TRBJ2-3,TGTGCCAGCAGTTACGAGGACAGCGACAGCCTAGCGGGATTCACAGATACGCAGTATTTT,CASSYEDSDSLAGFTDTQYF
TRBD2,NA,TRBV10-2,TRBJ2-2,TGCGCCAGCAGCCCCGGACTAGCCACCGGGGAGCTGTTTTTT,CASSPGLATGELFF
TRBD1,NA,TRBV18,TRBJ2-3,TGTGCCAGCTTCCCGAGACAGGGGGCCGAGGATACGCAGTATTTT,CASFPRQGAEDTQYF
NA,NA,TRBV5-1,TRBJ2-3,TGCGCCAGCAGACGACTAGAAGATACAGATACGCAGTATTTT,CASRRLEDTDTQYF
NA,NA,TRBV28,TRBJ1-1,TGTGCCAGCAGTTTAGTCGACGTAGCGAACACTGAAGCTTTCTTT,CASSLVDVANTEAFF
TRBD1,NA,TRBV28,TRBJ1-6,TGTGCCAGCAGTTTTAGACAGGGATATAATTCACCCCTCCACTTT,CASSFRQGYNSPLHF
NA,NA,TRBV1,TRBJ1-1,TGCACCAGCAGCCTAAAAATGAATCGAACGGACAGGGGAGGACTAGGCACTGAAGCTTTCTTT,CTSSLKMNRTDRGGLGTEAFF
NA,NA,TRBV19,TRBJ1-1,TGTGCCAGTATTTCAGAAAAGAGAGGGTCTCACACTGAAGCTTTCTTT,CASISEKRGSHTEAFF
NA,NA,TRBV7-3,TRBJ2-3,TGTGCCAGCAGCGACCAGGGGCGGACTGAATTCAGAGCAGATACGCAGTATTTT,CASSDQGRTEFRADTQYF
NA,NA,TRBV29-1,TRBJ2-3,TGCAGCGTTGAAGGGACTAGCACAGATACGCAGTATTTT,CSVEGTSTDTQYF
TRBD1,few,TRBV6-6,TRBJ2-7,TGTGCCAGCATTGGACAGGGGGCTTACGAGCAGTACTTC,CASIGQGAYEQYF
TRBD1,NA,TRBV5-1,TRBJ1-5,TGCGCCAGCAGCCCCGGACAGGCGTCCAATCAGCCCCAGCATTTT,CASSPGQASNQPQHF
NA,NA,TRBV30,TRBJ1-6,TGTGCCTGGAGTGTGGGGGGGATAGGTAATTCACCCCTCCACTTT,CAWSVGGIGNSPLHF
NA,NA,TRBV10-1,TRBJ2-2,TGCGCCAGCAGTGAGCCCGCGTCTAGCGAATACACGAACACCGGGGAGCTGTTTTTT,CASSEPASSEYTNTGELFF
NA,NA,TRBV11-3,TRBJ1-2,TGTGCCATCCGACCAGGGGACGGCCTTGGCTACACCTTC,CAIRPGDGLGYTF
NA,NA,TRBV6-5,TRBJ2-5,TGTGCCAGCAGGGACAGTCCCCCAGTGGAGACCCAGTACTTC,CASRDSPPVETQYF
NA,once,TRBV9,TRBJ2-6,TGTGCCAGCAGCGTAGGGGGCAGACTCTCTGGGGCCAACGTCCTGACTTTC,CASSVGGRLSGANVLTF
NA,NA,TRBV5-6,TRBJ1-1,TGTGCCAGCAGCATGGGTCTCGCGCGGAACACTGAAGCTTTCTTT,CASSMGLARNTEAFF
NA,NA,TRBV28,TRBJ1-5,TGTGCCAGCAAAACTTCCCAGGGGAACAGCAATCAGCCCCAGCATTTT,CASKTSQGNSNQPQHF
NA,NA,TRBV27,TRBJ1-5,TGTGCCAGTCAGAGAGGTAGTCATAGCAATCAGCCCCAGCATTTT,CASQRGSHSNQPQHF
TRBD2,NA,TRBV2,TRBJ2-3,TGTGCCAGCAGTGATGGGGGGGGAGGTGATACGCAGTATTTT,CASSDGGGGDTQYF
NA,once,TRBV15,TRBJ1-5,TGTGCCACCAGCAGAGACTCCACAGGGCAGCCCCAGCATTTT,CATSRDSTGQPQHF
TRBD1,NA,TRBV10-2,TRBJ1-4,TGCGCCAGCTCCAGGGACAGGAATGAAAAACTGTTTTTT,CASSRDRNEKLFF
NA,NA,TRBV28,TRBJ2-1,TGTGCCAGCACGGGGTTCCCCTCCTACAATGAGCAGTTCTTC,CASTGFPSYNEQFF
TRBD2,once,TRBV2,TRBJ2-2,TGTGCCAAACAGAGAGGGACTAGCAGCACCGGGGAGCTGTTTTTT,CAKQRGTSSTGELFF
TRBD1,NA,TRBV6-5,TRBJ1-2,TGTGCCAGCAGTTACGGGCAGGGGGGCTATGGCTACACCTTC,CASSYGQGGYGYTF
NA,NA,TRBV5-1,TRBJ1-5,TGCGCCAGCAGCTTGGCCAGTGGCACCCAGCCCCAGCATTTT,CASSLASGTQPQHF
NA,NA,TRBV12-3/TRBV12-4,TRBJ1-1,TGTGCCAGCAGTTTCACCAGGTTTGAAGCTTTCTTT,CASSFTRFEAFF
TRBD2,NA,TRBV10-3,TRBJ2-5,TGTGCCATTGGACTAGCGGGAGGGCTGGAGACCCAGTACTTC,CAIGLAGGLETQYF
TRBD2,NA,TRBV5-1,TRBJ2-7,TGCGCCAGCAGCCCACAAGCGGGAGATCCTGCCCTCGAGCAGTACTTC,CASSPQAGDPALEQYF
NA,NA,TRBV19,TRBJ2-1,TGTGCCAGTAGTCGGCGTCGTTTGACTAGAGATTACAATGAGCAGTTCTTC,CASSRRRLTRDYNEQFF
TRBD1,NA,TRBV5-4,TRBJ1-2,TGTGCCAGCAGCTTTGACAGGGGCGGCTACACCTTC,CASSFDRGGYTF
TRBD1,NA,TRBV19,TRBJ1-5,TGTGCCAGTAGCGGGCAGGGGGCCCTAAGCAATCAGCCCCAGCATTTT,CASSGQGALSNQPQHF
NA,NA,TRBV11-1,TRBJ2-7,TGTGCCAGCAGCTTAGGTAGCGGATCTATCTACGAGCAGTACTTC,CASSLGSGSIYEQYF
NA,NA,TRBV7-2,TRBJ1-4,TGTGCCAGCAGCTTTGCCCGGCAGGCAACTAATGAAAAACTGTTTTTT,CASSFARQATNEKLFF
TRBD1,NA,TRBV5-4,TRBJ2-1,TGTGCCAGCAGCCGACAGGGAGAGGATGAGCAGTTCTTC,CASSRQGEDEQFF
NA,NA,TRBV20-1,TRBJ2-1,TGCAGTGCTAGTTCCCGGGGGAGCTCCTACAATGAGCAGTTCTTC,CSASSRGSSYNEQFF
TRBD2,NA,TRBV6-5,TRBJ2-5,TGTGCCAGCAGTTACTCTAGACTAGCGGGAGGAGAGACCCAGTACTTC,CASSYSRLAGGETQYF
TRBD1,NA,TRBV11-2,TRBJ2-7,TGTGCCAGCAGCTGGGACAGGGGCTACGAGCAGTACTTC,CASSWDRGYEQYF
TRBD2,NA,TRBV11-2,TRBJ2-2,TGTGCCAGCAGCTTAGGGGGGAGGGCGGAAGACACCGGGGAGCTGTTTTTT,CASSLGGRAEDTGELFF
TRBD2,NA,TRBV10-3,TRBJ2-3,TGTGCCATCAGTGAGCGGGAGGGCACAGATACGCAGTATTTT,CAISEREGTDTQYF
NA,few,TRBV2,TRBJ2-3,TGTGCCAGCAATGTCTTCGACACAACCAGAGATACGCAGTATTTT,CASNVFDTTRDTQYF
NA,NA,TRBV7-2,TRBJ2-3,TGTGCCAGCAGCTTAGCCTCGAGGGTGTGGACAGATACGCAGTATTTT,CASSLASRVWTDTQYF
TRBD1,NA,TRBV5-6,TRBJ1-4,TGTGCCAGCGAGACAGGGGCGGAGGAAAAACTGTTTTTT,CASETGAEEKLFF
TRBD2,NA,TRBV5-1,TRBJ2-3,TGCGCCAGCAGCGGGGAGGGGAGTAGCACAGATACGCAGTATTTT,CASSGEGSSTDTQYF
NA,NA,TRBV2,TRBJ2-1,TGTGCCAGCAGTGAACTGGAGGGGACCAATGAGCAGTTCTTC,CASSELEGTNEQFF
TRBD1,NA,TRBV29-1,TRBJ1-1,TGCAGCGTTGACTATATGACAGGGGGCACTGAAGCTTTCTTT,CSVDYMTGGTEAFF
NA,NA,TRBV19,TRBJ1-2,TGTGCCAGCCTGGATCGGCAGGGCGCAAATTTTTACTATGGCTACACCTTC,CASLDRQGANFYYGYTF
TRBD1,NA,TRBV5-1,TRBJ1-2,TGCGCCAGCAGCTTCGACAGGGCCAGGGGCTACACCTTC,CASSFDRARGYTF
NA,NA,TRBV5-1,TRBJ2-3,TGCGCCAGCAGCTCGCCCCGGGGTGCAGGCCAAAACACAGATACGCAGTATTTT,CASSSPRGAGQNTDTQYF
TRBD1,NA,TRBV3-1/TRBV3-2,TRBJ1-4,TGTGCCAGCAGCCAAGATAAGTCGGGACAGGGGCTCCAAAGGCTGTTTTTT,CASSQDKSGQGLQRLFF
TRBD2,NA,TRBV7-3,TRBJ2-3,TGTGCCAGCAGCGTGGGACTAGCGGTAGATACGCAGTATTTT,CASSVGLAVDTQYF
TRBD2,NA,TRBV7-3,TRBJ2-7,TGTGCCAGCAGCTTATGGGCGGGAGGGGAGCAGTACTTC,CASSLWAGGEQYF
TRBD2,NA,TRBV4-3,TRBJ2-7,TGCGCCAGCAGCCAAGGACTAGCTTACGAGCAGTACTTC,CASSQGLAYEQYF
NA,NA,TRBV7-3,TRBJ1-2,TGTGCCAGCAGCCCGGGGGGTTTGTATGGCTACACCTTC,CASSPGGLYGYTF